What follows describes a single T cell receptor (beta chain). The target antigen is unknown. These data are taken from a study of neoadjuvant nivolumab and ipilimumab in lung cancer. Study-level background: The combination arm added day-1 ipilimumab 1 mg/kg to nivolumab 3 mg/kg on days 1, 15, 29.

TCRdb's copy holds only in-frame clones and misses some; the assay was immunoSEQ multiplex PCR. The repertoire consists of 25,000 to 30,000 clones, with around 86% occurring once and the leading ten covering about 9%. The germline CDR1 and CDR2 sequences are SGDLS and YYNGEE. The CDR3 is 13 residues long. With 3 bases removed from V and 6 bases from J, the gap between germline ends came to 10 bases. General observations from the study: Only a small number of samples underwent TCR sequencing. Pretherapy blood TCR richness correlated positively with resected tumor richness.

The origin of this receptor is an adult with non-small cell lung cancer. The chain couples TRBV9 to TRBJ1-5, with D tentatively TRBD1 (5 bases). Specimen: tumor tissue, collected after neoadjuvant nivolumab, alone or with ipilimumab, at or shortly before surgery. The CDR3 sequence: CASSAGVTQPQHF. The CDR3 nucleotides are TGTGCCAGCAGCGCGGGGGTTACTCAGCCCCAGCATTTT.